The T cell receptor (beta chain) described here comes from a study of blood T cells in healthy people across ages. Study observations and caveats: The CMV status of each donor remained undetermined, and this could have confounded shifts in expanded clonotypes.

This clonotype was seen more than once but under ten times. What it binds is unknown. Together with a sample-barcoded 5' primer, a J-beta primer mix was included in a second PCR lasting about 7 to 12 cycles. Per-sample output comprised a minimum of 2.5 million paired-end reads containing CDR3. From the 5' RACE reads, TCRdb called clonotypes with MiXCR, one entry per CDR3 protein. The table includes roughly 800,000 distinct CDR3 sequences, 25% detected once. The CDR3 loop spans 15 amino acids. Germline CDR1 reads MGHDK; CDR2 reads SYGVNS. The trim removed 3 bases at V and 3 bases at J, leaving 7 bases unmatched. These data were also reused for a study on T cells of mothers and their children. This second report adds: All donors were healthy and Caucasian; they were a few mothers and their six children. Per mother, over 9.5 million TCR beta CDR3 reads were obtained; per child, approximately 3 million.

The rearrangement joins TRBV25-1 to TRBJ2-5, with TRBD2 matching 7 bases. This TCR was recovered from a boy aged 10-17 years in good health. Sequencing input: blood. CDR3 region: CASSEGGGPKETQYF. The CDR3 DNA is TGTGCCAGCAGTGAGGGGGGAGGGCCGAAAGAGACCCAGTACTTC. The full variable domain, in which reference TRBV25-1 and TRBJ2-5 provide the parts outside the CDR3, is EADIYQTPRYLVIGTGKKITLECSQTMGHDKMYWYQQDPGMELHLIHYSYGVNSTEKGDLSSESTVSRIRTEHFPLTLESARPSHTSQYLCASSEGGGPKETQYFGPGTRLLVL.